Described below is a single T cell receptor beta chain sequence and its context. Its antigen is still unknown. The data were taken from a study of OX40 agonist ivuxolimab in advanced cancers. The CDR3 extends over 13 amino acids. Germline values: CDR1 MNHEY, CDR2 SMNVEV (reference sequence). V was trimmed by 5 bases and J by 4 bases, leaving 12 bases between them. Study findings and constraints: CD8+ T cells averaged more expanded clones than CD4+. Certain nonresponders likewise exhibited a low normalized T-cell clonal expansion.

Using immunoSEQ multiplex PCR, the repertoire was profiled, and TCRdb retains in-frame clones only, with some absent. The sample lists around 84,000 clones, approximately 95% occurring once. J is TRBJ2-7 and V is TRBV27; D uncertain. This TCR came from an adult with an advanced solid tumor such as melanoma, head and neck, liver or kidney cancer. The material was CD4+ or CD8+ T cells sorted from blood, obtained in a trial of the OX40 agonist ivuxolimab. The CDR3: CASSEIGPYEQYF. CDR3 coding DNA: TGTGCCAGCAGTGAAATTGGCCCTTACGAGCAGTACTTC.